This paragraph reports one T cell receptor (beta chain). What it binds is not known. This specimen belongs to a study of T cell responses to AZD1222 COVID-19 vaccine. Study-level results: At baseline, just a handful of AZD1222 recipients tested seropositive. Spike-specific TCR breadth rose after two AZD1222 doses, and depth rose as well. Only after the peak T cell response were repertoires sampled.

Libraries were prepared by immunoSEQ multiplex PCR; TCRdb keeps only in-frame clonotypes and omits some of them. The sample carries roughly 150,000 clones, around 94% recorded once. Germline lookup yields CDR1 ENHRY and CDR2 SYGVKD. V gave up 4 bases and J gave up 0 bases, with 13 bases separating them. The CDR3 consists of 16 residues. V and J are TRBV10-3 and TRBJ2-1; D might be TRBD2 (5 bases). This sequence originates from an adult who received the AZD1222 COVID-19 vaccine. The sample consisted of peripheral blood, taken 28 days after the second AZD1222 dose. CDR3 nucleotide sequence: TGTGCCATCAGTGGGGTAGCGCAAGGCTCCTACAATGAGCAGTTCTTC. Translated: CAISGVAQGSYNEQFF.